Listed below are T cell receptor beta chains from one sample, sequenced in a study of blood T cell repertoires in COVID-19. Here immunoSEQ multiplex PCR was the method, and the copy in TCRdb shows in-frame clones only, minus some. This repertoire shows about 340,000 clones, around four fifths found once; its top ten account for 2.5% to 3.5%. The sample consisted of peripheral blood. Receptors originate from a man aged 25-45 years with active or convalescent COVID-19. Both conserved end residues are part of each CDR3. D genes are given only for firm matches. Part of the rows lack a size; the others show once, few, many or a class for expanded clones.

TRBJ2-7 | - | TRBV6-1 | - | TGTGCCAGCAGTGAAGCGAGAGGGTACGAGCAGTACTTC | CASSEARGYEQYF
TRBJ1-4 | - | TRBV30 | - | TGTGCCTGGAGTAGGGGGTCAGGGGATGAAAAACTGTTTTTT | CAWSRGSGDEKLFF
TRBJ2-1 | - | TRBV27 | - | TGTGCCAGCAGTTTATTAAACAGGGAGACGAATGAGCAGTTCTTC | CASSLLNRETNEQFF
TRBJ2-1 | TRBD2 | TRBV19 | - | TGTGCCAGTAGTGAACTAGCGGGAGACAATGAGCAGTTCTTC | CASSELAGDNEQFF
TRBJ1-2 | - | TRBV6-5 | - | TGTGCCAGCAGTTACTCGAGATCGTTGAGAGAGATCACCTTC | CASSYSRSLREITF
TRBJ2-1 | TRBD1 | TRBV7-9 | - | TGTGCCAGCAACAAAAAAGACAGGGGAAATGAGCAGTTCTTC | CASNKKDRGNEQFF
TRBJ2-1 | TRBD2 | TRBV29-1 | once | TGCAGCGTTGCCACTGGACTAGCGGGAGGGAGCTCCTACAATGAGCAGTTCTTC | CSVATGLAGGSSYNEQFF
TRBJ1-2 | - | TRBV4-3 | few | TGCGCCAGCAGCCAAGACGCAGGCTCTGACTATGGCTACACCTTC | CASSQDAGSDYGYTF
TRBJ2-3 | TRBD2 | TRBV30 | - | TGTGCCTGGACGGGGCAGTCGGGACTAGCGGGGAAGTTT | CAWTGQSGLAGKF
TRBJ1-2 | - | TRBV18 | - | TGTGCCAGCTCACCACCGACAGCTTCCTATGGCTACACCTTC | CASSPPTASYGYTF
TRBJ2-7 | TRBD2 | TRBV28 | - | TGTGCCAGCAGTGGGGGACTAGCGGGGTACGAGCAGTACTTC | CASSGGLAGYEQYF
TRBJ1-1 | TRBD1 | TRBV4-2 | once | TGTGCCAGCAGCGCCCGACAGGGGGTGACCACTGAAGCTTTCTTT | CASSARQGVTTEAFF
TRBJ1-4 | - | TRBV28 | - | TGTGCCAGCACGACAGGTCGGCGTGAAAAACTGTTTTTT | CASTTGRREKLFF
TRBJ2-1 | TRBD2 | TRBV11-2 | few | TGTGCCAGCAGACGGATAGCGGGAGGCCACTACAATGAGCAGTTCTTC | CASRRIAGGHYNEQFF
TRBJ1-6 | - | TRBV25-1 | - | TGTGCCAGCACTGAGGGAGCTGCTTCACCCCTCCACTTT | CASTEGAASPLHF
TRBJ1-2 | TRBD1 | TRBV15 | - | TGTGCCACCAGCAGGTTACGGACAGGGCGAGGCTACACCTTC | CATSRLRTGRGYTF
TRBJ1-3 | - | TRBV15 | - | TGTGCCACCAGCAGAGGGGCGGGAAACACCATATATTTT | CATSRGAGNTIYF
TRBJ1-2 | TRBD1 | TRBV19 | - | TGTGCCAGTAAATCCACAGGGGGGACCTCTTATGGCTACACCTTC | CASKSTGGTSYGYTF
TRBJ2-1 | - | TRBV6-5 | - | TGTGCCAGCAGTAGAGACAGGTTGTCGTACAATGAGCAGTTCTTC | CASSRDRLSYNEQFF
TRBJ1-3 | - | TRBV12-3/TRBV12-4 | - | TGTGCCAGCAGCCCTACACAGTCCATATATTTT | CASSPTQSIYF
TRBJ2-1 | TRBD2 | TRBV6-4 | - | TGTGCCAGCAGATCGGGGGGAGTTCCGTTCTTC | CASRSGGVPFF
TRBJ1-2 | - | TRBV24-1 | - | TGTGCCACCAGCCCGAACAATAACTATGGCTACACCTTC | CATSPNNNYGYTF
TRBJ2-3 | TRBD2 | TRBV11-2 | few | TGTGCCAGCAGCTTAAATAAGGGACTAGTTCTACCCACAGATACGCAGTATTTT | CASSLNKGLVLPTDTQYF
TRBJ2-1 | - | TRBV6-5 | - | TGTGCCAGCAGTAGGCAGGGGCAGGTGAATGAGCAGTTCTTC | CASSRQGQVNEQFF
TRBJ2-2 | - | TRBV29-1 | - | TGCAGCGTCGCGGAGAAGAACACCGGGGAGCTGTTTTTT | CSVAEKNTGELFF
TRBJ2-2 | - | TRBV6-5 | - | TGTGCCGCCGGGGGAGAGGACACCGGGGAGCTGTTTTTT | CAAGGEDTGELFF
TRBJ1-2 | - | TRBV9 | - | TGTGCCAGCAGCGACGGGTATGGCTACACCTTC | CASSDGYGYTF
TRBJ2-2 | TRBD2 | TRBV5-1 | once | TGCGCCAGCAGCCCTAGACTAGCGGTTGAGCACCGGGAGCTGTTTTTT | CASSPRLAVEHRELFF
TRBJ2-7 | TRBD2 | TRBV7-9 | many | TGTGCCAGCAGCTCGGAGGGAGGGGTCCGAGTCGCCCCCTACGAGCAGTACTTC | CASSSEGGVRVAPYEQYF
TRBJ2-2 | TRBD2 | TRBV28 | - | TGTGCCAGCAGTCCGTACCAGCGGGAGGGCACCGGGGAGCTGTTTTTT | CASSPYQREGTGELFF
TRBJ2-3 | - | TRBV30 | - | TGTGCCTGTCGTCGGGGGAGCACAGATACGCAGTATTTT | CACRRGSTDTQYF
TRBJ2-1 | - | TRBV7-2 | - | TGTGCCAGCAGCCCCGAGGGGGGGAGGAATGAGCAGTTCTTC | CASSPEGGRNEQFF
TRBJ1-4 | TRBD1 | TRBV5-8 | once | TGTGCCAGCAGCTTGGGCAGGGGGACTAATGAAAAACTGTTTTTT | CASSLGRGTNEKLFF
TRBJ2-7 | TRBD1 | TRBV6-6 | - | TGTGCCAGCAGCACCGGGACAGTCTCCGAGCAGTACTTC | CASSTGTVSEQYF
TRBJ2-3 | TRBD2 | TRBV30 | - | TGTGCCTGGAGTGGGGCGGGGGGGTTCACAGATACGCAGTATTTT | CAWSGAGGFTDTQYF
TRBJ2-7 | TRBD2 | TRBV7-9 | - | TGTGCCAGCAGCTTCCCCGCGCGGGGGGGGTCCTACGAGCAGTACTTC | CASSFPARGGSYEQYF
TRBJ1-1 | - | TRBV18 | few | TGTGCCAGCTCACCGGGACAGAACACTGAAGCTTTCTTT | CASSPGQNTEAFF
TRBJ2-3 | TRBD2 | TRBV9 | - | TGTGCCAGCAGCGTAGGGAGCGGGGCCACAGATACGCAGTATTTT | CASSVGSGATDTQYF
TRBJ2-2 | TRBD2 | TRBV13 | - | TGTGCCAGCAGCTATAGCGGGGGGGCCCCCGGGGAGCTGTTTTTT | CASSYSGGAPGELFF
TRBJ2-7 | - | TRBV11-3 | - | TGTGCCAGCAGCTTAGATCCCGGGGTTGTACAGTACTTC | CASSLDPGVVQYF
TRBJ2-7 | TRBD2 | TRBV5-4 | - | TGTGCCAGCAGCGTCGCAGCGGGAGGGCCCCACGAGCAGTACTTC | CASSVAAGGPHEQYF